Listed below are T cell receptor beta chains from one sample, sequenced in a study of cytomegalovirus exposure and HLA in healthy donors. Sequenced by immunoSEQ multiplex PCR; TCRdb stores in-frame clones only, minus some. This table has 150,000 to 200,000 clones, 60% to 80% appearing once. Input material: PBMCs. The receptors originated from a man aged 50 to 60 in good health and CMV-seropositive. Both conserved end residues are part of each CDR3. The D gene is left open where the match is weak. Clone size, where shown, is once, few, many, or a class for clones that have expanded.

D: -; J: TRBJ1-2; V: TRBV6-6; size: -; CDR3: CASSTTENYGYTF; DNA: TGTGCCAGCTCAACAACAGAGAACTATGGCTACACCTTC
D: -; J: TRBJ2-5; V: TRBV27; size: -; CDR3: CASSFNQETQYF; DNA: TGTGCCAGCAGTTTCAACCAAGAGACCCAGTACTTC
D: -; J: TRBJ1-1; V: TRBV28; size: -; CDR3: CASRTPGKETFF; DNA: TGTGCCAGCAGAACCCCAGGGAAGGAAACTTTCTTT
D: -; J: TRBJ1-1; V: TRBV11-3; size: -; CDR3: CASSAGTMSEAFF; DNA: TGTGCCAGCAGCGCCGGGACAATGAGTGAAGCTTTCTTT
D: -; J: TRBJ1-1; V: TRBV7-2; size: -; CDR3: CASTAGRDNTEAFF; DNA: TGTGCCAGCACCGCGGGCCGGGATAACACTGAAGCTTTCTTT
D: -; J: TRBJ2-3; V: TRBV7-6; size: few; CDR3: CASTSGSPGVLTDTQYF; DNA: TGTGCCAGCACCTCCGGTTCGCCGGGGGTACTCACAGATACGCAGTATTTT
D: TRBD1; J: TRBJ2-7; V: TRBV5-1; size: few; CDR3: CASSYRDRGNYEQYF; DNA: TGCGCCAGCAGCTACCGGGACAGGGGGAACTACGAGCAGTACTTC
D: -; J: TRBJ2-1; V: TRBV2; size: -; CDR3: CASSGTEMSSYNEQFF; DNA: TGTGCCAGCAGTGGGACAGAAATGAGCTCCTACAATGAGCAGTTCTTC
D: -; J: TRBJ2-2; V: TRBV6-5; size: few; CDR3: CASSYSSGNTGELFF; DNA: TGTGCCAGCAGTTACAGCTCCGGGAACACCGGGGAGCTGTTTTTT
D: -; J: TRBJ2-5; V: TRBV15; size: -; CDR3: CATSRDRFETQYF; DNA: TGTGCCACCAGCAGAGACAGGTTTGAGACCCAGTACTTC
D: TRBD1; J: TRBJ1-1; V: TRBV5-6; size: -; CDR3: CASSDRGGTEAFF; DNA: TGTGCCAGCAGTGACAGGGGGGGCACTGAAGCTTTCTTT
D: -; J: TRBJ1-2; V: TRBV19; size: -; CDR3: CASTGLTEGNGYTF; DNA: TGTGCCAGTACTGGGCTGACAGAAGGAAATGGCTACACCTTC
D: TRBD1; J: TRBJ1-1; V: TRBV2; size: -; CDR3: CASREGQGFPEAFF; DNA: TGTGCCAGCAGGGAGGGACAGGGGTTTCCTGAAGCTTTCTTT
D: TRBD2; J: TRBJ2-3; V: TRBV6-5; size: -; CDR3: CASSRTSAAADTQYF; DNA: TGTGCCAGCAGTAGGACTAGCGCCGCAGCAGATACGCAGTATTTT
D: -; J: TRBJ2-7; V: TRBV18; size: -; CDR3: CASSPPMNWEGGVSYEQYF; DNA: TGTGCCAGCTCACCCCCAATGAATTGGGAGGGGGGGGTCTCCTACGAGCAGTACTTC
D: -; J: TRBJ1-3; V: TRBV7-9; size: -; CDR3: CASRSTPTSRASGNTIYF; DNA: TGTGCCAGCAGATCTACCCCCACATCGAGGGCGAGCGGAAACACCATATATTTT
D: -; J: TRBJ2-3; V: TRBV7-2; size: -; CDR3: CASSHRTDTQYF; DNA: TGTGCCAGCAGCCACAGGACAGATACGCAGTATTTT
D: -; J: TRBJ1-6; V: TRBV6-5; size: few; CDR3: CASSYGSPDNSPLHF; DNA: TGTGCCAGCAGTTACGGTTCGCCAGATAATTCACCCCTCCACTTT
D: -; J: TRBJ2-3; V: TRBV5-4; size: -; CDR3: CASSLVRDTQYF; DNA: TGTGCCAGCAGCTTGGTCAGGGATACGCAGTATTTT
D: -; J: TRBJ1-5; V: TRBV2; size: few; CDR3: CANRGGVQPQHF; DNA: TGTGCCAACCGGGGGGGTGTCCAGCCCCAGCATTTT
D: -; J: TRBJ2-1; V: TRBV12-5; size: -; CDR3: CASGLELGREQFF; DNA: TGTGCTAGTGGTTTGGAACTAGGCCGAGAGCAGTTCTTC
D: -; J: TRBJ1-5; V: TRBV28; size: -; CDR3: CASSLGGKQPQHF; DNA: TGTGCCAGCAGTTTAGGGGGGAAGCAGCCCCAGCATTTT
D: -; J: TRBJ2-5; V: TRBV13; size: once; CDR3: CASSSSRPPEYQETQYF; DNA: TGTGCCAGCAGCTCTTCCAGACCGCCGGAGTACCAAGAGACCCAGTACTTC
D: TRBD1; J: TRBJ2-7; V: TRBV29-1; size: few; CDR3: CSAARGPGEQYF; DNA: TGCAGCGCCGCGAGGGGGCCTGGCGAGCAGTACTTC
D: TRBD1; J: TRBJ2-1; V: TRBV6-5; size: -; CDR3: CASSSHGTGGNEQFF; DNA: TGTGCCAGCAGTTCCCACGGGACAGGGGGCAATGAGCAGTTCTTC
D: -; J: TRBJ1-2; V: TRBV18; size: -; CDR3: CASSPRTTGSSYGYTF; DNA: TGTGCCAGCTCACCACGAACGACAGGCTCTTCGTATGGCTACACCTTC
D: TRBD2; J: TRBJ2-3; V: TRBV13; size: -; CDR3: CASSPPSGGATDTQYF; DNA: TGTGCCAGCAGCCCCCCTAGCGGGGGGGCCACAGATACGCAGTATTTT
D: TRBD1; J: TRBJ2-6; V: TRBV5-1; size: few; CDR3: CASSLGWTGHITQGTNVLTF; DNA: TGCGCCAGCAGCCTTGGGTGGACAGGGCATATCACCCAGGGGACCAACGTCCTGACTTTC
D: TRBD1; J: TRBJ2-3; V: TRBV5-1; size: -; CDR3: CASSLQTGGGGDTQYF; DNA: TGCGCCAGCAGCTTACAGACAGGGGGCGGCGGAGATACGCAGTATTTT